Following are 5 T cell receptor beta chains from one sample sequenced in a study of blood T cell repertoires in COVID-19. Only in-frame clones appear in the TCRdb table, and some are missing; sequencing was by immunoSEQ multiplex PCR. The profile shows 180,000 or so clones, about 88% of them singletons. Sample: peripheral blood. The receptors here all came from a man younger than 35 with acute or convalescent COVID-19.

The chain employs TRBV21-1 and TRBJ1-5; the D call TRBD1 from the table was never checked on the DNA. TRBV21-1 is a recognized pseudogene. This CDR3 region has 18 residues. The CDR3 sequence: CASSKMRCRAGVDQPQHF. CDR3 DNA sequence: TGTGCCAGCAGCAAAATGCGATGCAGGGCAGGGGTGGATCAGCCCCAGCATTTT.

Only one count was recorded for this clone. The chain recombines TRBV6-5 with TRBJ1-5; D is undetermined. CDR1 MNHEY and CDR2 SVGAGI come from the germline V gene. This CDR3 has 14 amino acids. Trimming cost V 6 bases and J 3 bases, with 12 bases left between them. CDR3 in amino acids: CASSPQRNNQPQHF. DNA of the CDR3: TGTGCCAGCAGCCCACAGAGAAACAATCAGCCCCAGCATTTT.

This clone was counted a single time. V usage is TRBV7-3 and J usage is TRBJ2-6, with 10 bases fitting TRBD1. After removal of 3 bases from V and 3 bases from J, the junction contained 5 bases not matched to a gene. Germline V CDR1 and CDR2: SGHTA, FQGTGA. The length of the CDR3 is 17 residues. The CDR3 here is CASSLGTGVFGANVLTF. In nucleotides, the CDR3 is TGTGCCAGCAGCTTGGGGACAGGGGTATTTGGGGCCAACGTCCTGACTTTC.

The V call is TRBV7-3, the J call TRBJ2-3; D unclear. CDR1 is SGHTA, CDR2 FQGTGA, per germline. V was clipped by 5 bases and J by 4 bases, with 7 bases between them. This CDR3 has 12 amino acids. The CDR3 bases are TGTGCCAGCAGCCCCCCATCAGATACGCAGTATTTT. Translation: CASSPPSDTQYF.

The V and J genes are TRBV28 and TRBJ2-3; 12 positions match TRBD2. CDR1 and CDR2 (germline): MDHEN, SYDVKM. CDR3 length equals 14 residues. CDR3: CAILAGGLGDTQYF. In nucleotides, the CDR3 is TGTGCGATACTAGCGGGGGGCTTGGGCGATACGCAGTATTTT.